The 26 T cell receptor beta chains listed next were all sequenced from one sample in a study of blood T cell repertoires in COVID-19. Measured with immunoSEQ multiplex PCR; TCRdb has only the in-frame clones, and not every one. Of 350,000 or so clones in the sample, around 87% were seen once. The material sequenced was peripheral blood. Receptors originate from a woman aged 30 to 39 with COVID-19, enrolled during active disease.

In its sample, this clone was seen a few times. This chain's CDR3 is CASTIQGRTNEKLFF. In DNA form, the CDR3 reads TGTGCCAGCACGATACAGGGAAGGACTAATGAAAAACTGTTTTTT. This rearrangement joins TRBV5-6 to TRBJ1-4; D is possibly TRBD1 (6 bases). This CDR3 contains 15 residues. Germline CDR1 and CDR2: SGHDT and YYEEEE. The V end was cut by 6 bases, the J end by 2 bases, with 14 bases between.

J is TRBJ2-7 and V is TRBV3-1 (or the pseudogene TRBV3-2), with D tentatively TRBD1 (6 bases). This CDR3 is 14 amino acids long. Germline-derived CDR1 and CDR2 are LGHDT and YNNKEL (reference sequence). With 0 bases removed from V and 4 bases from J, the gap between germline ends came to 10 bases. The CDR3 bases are TGTGCCAGCAGCCAAGACAGGGGTCGGTACGAGCAGTACTTC. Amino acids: CASSQDRGRYEQYF.

CDR3 region: CASSTGQGGLETQYF. Here the CDR3 DNA reads TGTGCCAGCAGTACGGGACAGGGGGGTCTGGAGACCCAGTACTTC. This chain links TRBV11-3 with TRBJ2-5; TRBD1 matches at 11 bases. V was pared by 6 bases and J by 5 bases, with 8 bases of the junction left unmatched. Looked up from germline, CDR1 is SGHNT and CDR2 is YENEEA. This CDR3 has 15 amino acids.

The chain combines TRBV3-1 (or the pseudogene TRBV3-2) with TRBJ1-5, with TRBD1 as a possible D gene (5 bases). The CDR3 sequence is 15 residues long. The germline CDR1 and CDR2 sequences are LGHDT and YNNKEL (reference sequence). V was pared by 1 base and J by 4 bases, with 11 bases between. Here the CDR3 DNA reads TGTGCCAGCAGCCAAGGGCTCCCAGGGAATCAGCCCCAGCATTTT. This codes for CASSQGLPGNQPQHF.

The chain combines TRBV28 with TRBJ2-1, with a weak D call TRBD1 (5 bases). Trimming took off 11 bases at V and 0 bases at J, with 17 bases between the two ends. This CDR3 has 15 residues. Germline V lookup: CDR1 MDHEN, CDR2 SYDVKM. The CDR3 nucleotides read TGTGCCTCCCGCGCCAGGGCCCTCTCCTACAATGAGCAGTTCTTC. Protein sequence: CASRARALSYNEQFF.

CDR3 loop: CASSGRGLADSYNEQFF. The CDR3 DNA reads TGCGCCAGCAGTGGCCGCGGACTAGCGGACTCCTACAATGAGCAGTTCTTC. This chain links TRBV10-1 with TRBJ2-1, with 10 bases fitting TRBD2. From germline, CDR1 is WNHNN and CDR2 SYGVQD (reference sequence). With V trimmed by 4 bases and J by 0 bases, 6 bases remained unmatched. The CDR3 contains 17 residues.

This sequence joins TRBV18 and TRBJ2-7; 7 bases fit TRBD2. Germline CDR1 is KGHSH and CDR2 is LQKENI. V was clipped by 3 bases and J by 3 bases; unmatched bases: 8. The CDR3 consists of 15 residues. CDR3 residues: CASSPGAGEVYEQYF. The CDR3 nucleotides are TGTGCCAGCTCACCCGGGGCGGGAGAGGTCTACGAGCAGTACTTC.

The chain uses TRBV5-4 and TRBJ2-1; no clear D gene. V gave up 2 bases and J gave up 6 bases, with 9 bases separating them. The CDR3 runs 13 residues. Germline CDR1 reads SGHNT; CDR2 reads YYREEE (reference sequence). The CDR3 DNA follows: TGTGCCAGCAGCTTCGACAAACTCAATGAGCAGTTCTTC. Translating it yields CASSFDKLNEQFF.

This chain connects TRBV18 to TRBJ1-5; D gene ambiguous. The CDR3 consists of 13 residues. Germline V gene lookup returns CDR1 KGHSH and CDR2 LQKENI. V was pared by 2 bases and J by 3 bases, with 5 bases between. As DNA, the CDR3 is TGTGCCAGCTCACCAGGCAACAATCAGCCCCAGCATTTT. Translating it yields CASSPGNNQPQHF.

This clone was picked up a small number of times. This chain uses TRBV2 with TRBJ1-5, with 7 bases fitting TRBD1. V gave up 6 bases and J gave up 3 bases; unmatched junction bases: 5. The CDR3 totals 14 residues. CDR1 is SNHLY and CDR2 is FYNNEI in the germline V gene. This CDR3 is CASREGQLNQPQHF. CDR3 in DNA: TGTGCCAGCAGAGAGGGACAGCTCAATCAGCCCCAGCATTTT.

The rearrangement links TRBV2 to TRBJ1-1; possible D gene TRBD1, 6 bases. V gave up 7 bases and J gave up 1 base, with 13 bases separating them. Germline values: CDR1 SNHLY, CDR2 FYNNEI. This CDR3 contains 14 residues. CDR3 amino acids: CASKPDSTNTEAFF. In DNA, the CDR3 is TGTGCCAGCAAACCGGACAGCACGAACACTGAAGCTTTCTTT.

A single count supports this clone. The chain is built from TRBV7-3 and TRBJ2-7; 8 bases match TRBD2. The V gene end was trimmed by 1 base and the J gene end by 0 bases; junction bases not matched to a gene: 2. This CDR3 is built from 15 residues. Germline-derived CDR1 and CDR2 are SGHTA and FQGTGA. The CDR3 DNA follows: TGTGCCAGCAGCTTAAGCAGCGGGAGCTCCTACGAGCAGTACTTC. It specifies CASSLSSGSSYEQYF. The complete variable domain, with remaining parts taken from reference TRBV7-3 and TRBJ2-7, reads GAGVSQTPSNKVTEKGKYVELRCDPISGHTALYWYRQSLGQGPEFLIYFQGTGAADDSGLPNDRFFAVRPEGSVSTLKIQRTERGDSAVYLCASSLSSGSSYEQYFGPGTRLTVT.

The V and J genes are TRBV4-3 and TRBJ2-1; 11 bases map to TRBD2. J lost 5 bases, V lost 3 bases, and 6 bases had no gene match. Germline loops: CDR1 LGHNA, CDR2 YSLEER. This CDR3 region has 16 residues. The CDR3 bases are TGCGCCAGCAGCCAGGTAGCGGGAGGGCCTGACAATGAGCAGTTCTTC. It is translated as CASSQVAGGPDNEQFF.

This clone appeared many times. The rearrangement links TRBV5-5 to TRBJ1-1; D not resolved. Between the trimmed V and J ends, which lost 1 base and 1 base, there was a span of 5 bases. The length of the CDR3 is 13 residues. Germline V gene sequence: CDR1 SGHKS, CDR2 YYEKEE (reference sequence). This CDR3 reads CASSLIENTEAFF. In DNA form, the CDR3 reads TGTGCCAGCAGCTTGATAGAGAACACTGAAGCTTTCTTT.

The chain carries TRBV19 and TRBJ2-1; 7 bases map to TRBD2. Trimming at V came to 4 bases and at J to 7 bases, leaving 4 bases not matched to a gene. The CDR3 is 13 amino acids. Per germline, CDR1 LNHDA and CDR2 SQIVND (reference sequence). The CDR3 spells CASSRVSGNEQFF. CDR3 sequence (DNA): TGTGCCAGTAGTAGGGTTAGCGGGAATGAGCAGTTCTTC.

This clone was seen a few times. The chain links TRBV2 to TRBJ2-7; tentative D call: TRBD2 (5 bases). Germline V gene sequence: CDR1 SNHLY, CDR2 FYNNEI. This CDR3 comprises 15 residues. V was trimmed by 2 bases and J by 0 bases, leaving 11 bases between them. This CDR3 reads CASSETADLSYEQYF. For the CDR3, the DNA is TGTGCCAGCAGTGAAACAGCGGACCTCTCCTACGAGCAGTACTTC.

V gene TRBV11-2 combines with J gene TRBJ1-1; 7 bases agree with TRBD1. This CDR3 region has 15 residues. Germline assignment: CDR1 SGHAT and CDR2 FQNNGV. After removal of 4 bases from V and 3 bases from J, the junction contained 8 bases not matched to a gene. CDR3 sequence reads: CASSYPRGVDTEAFF. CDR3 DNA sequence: TGTGCCAGCAGCTATCCCAGGGGGGTGGACACTGAAGCTTTCTTT.

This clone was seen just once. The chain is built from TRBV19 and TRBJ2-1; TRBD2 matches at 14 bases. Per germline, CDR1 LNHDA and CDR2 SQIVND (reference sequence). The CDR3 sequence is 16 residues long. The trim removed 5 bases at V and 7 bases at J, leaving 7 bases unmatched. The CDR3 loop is CASSPRTSGRTNEQFF. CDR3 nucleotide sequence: TGTGCCAGTAGTCCGAGGACTAGCGGGAGGACTAATGAGCAGTTCTTC.

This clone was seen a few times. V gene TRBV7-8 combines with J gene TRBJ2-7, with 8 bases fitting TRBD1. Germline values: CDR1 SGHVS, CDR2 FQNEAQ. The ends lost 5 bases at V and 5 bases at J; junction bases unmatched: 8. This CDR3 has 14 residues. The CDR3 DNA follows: TGTGCCAGCAGCCCGGGACAGGCTCCTAACGAGCAGTACTTC. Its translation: CASSPGQAPNEQYF.

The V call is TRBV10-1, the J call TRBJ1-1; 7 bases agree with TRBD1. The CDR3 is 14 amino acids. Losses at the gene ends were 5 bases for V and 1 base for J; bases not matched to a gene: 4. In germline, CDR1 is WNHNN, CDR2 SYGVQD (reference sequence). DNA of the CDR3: TGCGCCAGCAGTCCAGGGGGGACGAACACTGAAGCTTTCTTT. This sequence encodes CASSPGGTNTEAFF.

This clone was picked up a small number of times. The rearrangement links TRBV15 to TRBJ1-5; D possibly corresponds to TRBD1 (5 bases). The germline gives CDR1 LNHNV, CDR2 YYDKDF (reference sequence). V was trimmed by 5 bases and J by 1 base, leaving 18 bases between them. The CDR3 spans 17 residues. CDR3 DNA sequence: TGTGCCACCAGCGGGGGGACCACTGCCCTCAGCAATCAGCCCCAGCATTTT. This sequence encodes CATSGGTTALSNQPQHF.

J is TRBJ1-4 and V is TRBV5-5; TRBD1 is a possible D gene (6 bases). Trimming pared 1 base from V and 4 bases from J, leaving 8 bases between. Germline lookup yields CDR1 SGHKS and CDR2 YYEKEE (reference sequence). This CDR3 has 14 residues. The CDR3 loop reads CASSLRQVNEKLFF. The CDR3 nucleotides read TGTGCCAGCAGCTTGCGACAGGTTAATGAAAAACTGTTTTTT.

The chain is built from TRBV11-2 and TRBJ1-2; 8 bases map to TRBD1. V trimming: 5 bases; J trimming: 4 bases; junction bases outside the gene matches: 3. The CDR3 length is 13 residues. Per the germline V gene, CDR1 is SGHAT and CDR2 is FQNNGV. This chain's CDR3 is CASSPDRAYGYTF. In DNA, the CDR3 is TGTGCCAGCAGCCCGGACAGGGCCTATGGCTACACCTTC.

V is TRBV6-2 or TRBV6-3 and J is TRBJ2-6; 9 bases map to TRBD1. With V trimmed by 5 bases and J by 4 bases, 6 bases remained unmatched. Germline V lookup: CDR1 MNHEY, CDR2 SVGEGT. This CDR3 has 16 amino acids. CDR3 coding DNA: TGTGCCAGCAGTCACCGGGACAGGGTCGGGGCCAACGTCCTGACTTTC. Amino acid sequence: CASSHRDRVGANVLTF.

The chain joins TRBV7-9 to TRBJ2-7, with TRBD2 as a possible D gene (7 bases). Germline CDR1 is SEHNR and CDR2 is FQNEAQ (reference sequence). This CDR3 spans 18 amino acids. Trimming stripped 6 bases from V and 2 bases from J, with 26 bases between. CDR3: CASREAGAGTGWAYEQYF. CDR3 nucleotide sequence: TGTGCCAGCAGAGAGGCGGGGGCCGGGACCGGGTGGGCCTACGAGCAGTACTTC.

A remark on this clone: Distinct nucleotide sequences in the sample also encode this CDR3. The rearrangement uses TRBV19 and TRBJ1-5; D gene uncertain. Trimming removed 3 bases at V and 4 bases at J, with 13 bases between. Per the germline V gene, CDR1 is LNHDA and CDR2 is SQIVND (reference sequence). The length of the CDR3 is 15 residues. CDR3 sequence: CASSISGVRNQPQHF. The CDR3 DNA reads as TGTGCCAGTAGTATTTCCGGGGTTCGGAATCAGCCCCAGCATTTT.